This TCR beta chain was sequenced in a study of technical replicates of blood from a handful of donors. The CDR3 loop spans 13 amino acids. The J segment lost 1 base and the V segment lost 7 bases, leaving 6 bases of the junction unmatched. Looked up from germline, CDR1 is SQVTM and CDR2 is ANQGSEA. Generated by immunoSEQ multiplex PCR, the TCRdb table keeps only in-frame clones and is missing some. The sample consists of some 74,000 clones, around 95% of them appearing once. The chain uses TRBV29-1 and TRBJ2-5; TRBD1 aligns across 7 bases. This clonotype was sampled from a human donor in good health. Sequencing was performed on T cells isolated from PBMCs. CDR3 loop: CSADRDSQETQYF. CDR3 nucleotide sequence: TGCAGCGCCGACCGGGACAGCCAAGAGACCCAGTACTTC.